This T cell receptor beta chain was profiled in a study of long-term antiretroviral therapy in people with HIV. Donors needed at least one pre-ART PBMC sample plus at least two post-ART samples. None of the participants with HIV were treated outside the United States. The samples, holding about 0.85-10 million cryopreserved PBMC, were thawed before DNA extraction was carried out. Trimming took 3 bases from V and 5 from J, leaving 17 bases between them. The length of the CDR3 is 15 residues. Germline V gives CDR1 SGHRS, CDR2 YFSETQ. At survey level, the immunoSEQ assay was run in its v3.0 version. Clones were sequenced by immunoSEQ multiplex PCR, and TCRdb holds only the in-frame ones, with some missing. Altogether 8,000 or so clones are present, roughly 80% being singletons, with the ten largest covering 11% to 15%. Points from the study as a whole: CDR3 length ranges were narrower in HIV repertoires than in controls.

Comment on this clone: Antigen: not known.

This chain joins TRBV5-1 and TRBJ1-2; a weak D match, TRBD1 (6 bases). This material consisted of unsorted PBMCs, taken 2.6 years before starting antiretroviral therapy. The source is a man in his forties with HIV. The CDR3 DNA sequence: TGCGCCAGCAGCTCGACAGTGGGTAGGGGGTATGGCTACACCTTC. It is translated as CASSSTVGRGYGYTF.